The 10 T cell receptor beta chains below all came from one sample that was sequenced in a study of blood T cell repertoires in COVID-19. The repertoire was sequenced with immunoSEQ multiplex PCR; TCRdb's copy has only in-frame clones and lacks some. Here the sample spans 200,000 to 300,000 clones, 75% to 85% being singletons. The sequenced material came from peripheral blood. Receptor source: a human donor in a cohort sampled during active COVID-19.

This clone was seen just once. This rearrangement joins TRBV5-1 to TRBJ1-2; no clear D. The V gene's germline CDR1 is SGHRS and CDR2 YFSETQ. The CDR3 covers 14 residues. The ends were cut back, 4 bases at V and 0 bases at J, with 10 bases in the middle. The CDR3 DNA is TGCGCCAGCAGCCGGAGAGAAGCTAACTATGGCTACACCTTC. Translation gives CASSRREANYGYTF.

CDR3 DNA sequence: TGTGCCAGCAGCAAGGGACAGGCGAATGAAAAACTGTTTTTT. Translation gives CASSKGQANEKLFF. J is TRBJ1-4 and V is TRBV11-2; 8 bases line up with TRBD1. Germline loops: CDR1 SGHAT, CDR2 FQNNGV. V was clipped by 5 bases and J by 5 bases; unmatched bases: 4. This CDR3 is built from 14 residues.

This chain links TRBV10-3 with TRBJ2-2; 12 nucleotides agree with TRBD1. Germline CDR1 is ENHRY and CDR2 is SYGVKD. There are 15 residues in the CDR3. V lost 7 bases and J lost 4; bases outside the gene matches: 4. CDR3 DNA sequence: TGTGCCATCAAGGGACAGGGGGCTGCCACCGGGGAGCTGTTTTTT. Its translation is CAIKGQGAATGELFF.

V is TRBV20-1 and J is TRBJ1-5; TRBD1 is a possible D gene (6 bases). The germline V gene has CDR1 DFQATT and CDR2 SNEGSKA (reference sequence). V was clipped by 3 bases and J by 7 bases, with 10 bases between them. This CDR3 contains 12 residues. The CDR3 bases are TGCAGTGCTAGTAACAGGGAACAGCCCCAGCATTTT. It codes for CSASNREQPQHF.

The genes are TRBV5-1 and TRBJ2-2, with 7 bases fitting TRBD1. Germline V lookup: CDR1 SGHRS, CDR2 YFSETQ. This CDR3 region has 14 residues. V trimming: 5 bases; J trimming: 4 bases; junction bases outside the gene matches: 5. Written as DNA, the CDR3 is TGCGCCAGCAGAGTAACAGGGGTCACCGGGGAGCTGTTTTTT. Translating it yields CASRVTGVTGELFF.

This sequence joins TRBV11-1 and TRBJ1-2, with D possibly matching TRBD1 (5 bases). Deletions cut 5 bases from V and 5 bases from J, with 12 bases between. Germline V gives CDR1 SGHAT, CDR2 FQDESV (reference sequence). The CDR3 is made up of 13 amino acids. The CDR3 is CASSPTDNYGYTF. In DNA, the CDR3 is TGTGCCAGCAGCCCGACAGATAATTATGGCTACACCTTC. Complete variable domain (other parts from reference TRBV11-1 and TRBJ1-2): EAEVAQSPRYKITEKSQAVAFWCDPISGHATLYWYRQILGQGPELLVQFQDESVVDDSQLPKDRFSAERLKGVDSTLKIQPAELGDSAMYLCASSPTDNYGYTFGSGTRLTVV.

This rearrangement joins TRBV9 to TRBJ1-3; D is uncertain. Germline loops: CDR1 SGDLS, CDR2 YYNGEE. V was pared by 6 bases and J by 2 bases, with 18 bases between. This CDR3 contains 16 residues. The CDR3: CASTRRAAAPGNTIYF. CDR3 nucleotide sequence: TGTGCCAGCACTAGGCGGGCGGCAGCCCCTGGAAACACCATATATTTT.

V usage is TRBV4-1 and J usage is TRBJ1-1; D gene ambiguous. V was trimmed by 1 base and J by 11 bases, leaving 14 bases between them. The CDR3 is 13 residues long. The germline gives CDR1 MGHRA, CDR2 YSYEKL. CDR3 protein: CASSQGSASGAFF. The CDR3 DNA is TGCGCCAGCAGCCAAGGGTCGGCGTCGGGTGCTTTCTTT.

About this clone itself: The junction shows a germline mismatch at one end, possibly a read error. This chain uses TRBV19 with TRBJ1-1; 8 bases agree with TRBD1. The CDR3 covers 14 residues. Germline loops: CDR1 LNHDA, CDR2 SQIVND (reference sequence). CDR3 sequence reads: CASIIGGQGAEAFF. The CDR3 nucleotides are TGTGCCAGTATTATAGGAGGACAGGGTGCTGAAGCTTTCTTT.

This clone was found once. The CDR3 region has the DNA TGTGCCAGCAGTTTCTCGGGACAGGGTTACGAAAAACTGTTTTTT. It is translated as CASSFSGQGYEKLFF. The genes are TRBV28 and TRBJ1-4; 9 nucleotides match TRBD1. The CDR3 runs 15 residues. The V gene end was trimmed by 3 bases and the J gene end by 8 bases; junction bases not matched to a gene: 7. In germline, CDR1 is MDHEN, CDR2 SYDVKM. Complete variable domain (other parts from reference TRBV28 and TRBJ1-4): DVKVTQSSRYLVKRTGEKVFLECVQDMDHENMFWYRQDPGLGLRLIYFSYDVKMKEKGDIPEGYSVSREKKERFSLILESASTNQTSMYLCASSFSGQGYEKLFFGSGTQLSVL.